Listed here are 27 T cell receptor beta chains from one sample, sequenced in a study of chemoradiotherapy in HPV16-positive cancers. Assay used: immunoSEQ multiplex PCR; TCRdb lists only in-frame clones, some missing. The table has roughly 5,300 clones, 65% to 80% seen once. Sequenced here: tumor tissue, sampled from a patient who underwent chemoradiotherapy. Receptor source: a human donor with HPV-associated anogenital cancer.

The chain has TRBV28 and TRBJ2-7; TRBD1 is a possible D gene (6 bases). The CDR3 sequence is 13 residues long. Germline V lookup: CDR1 MDHEN, CDR2 SYDVKM. V shed 8 bases and J shed 5 bases, with 16 bases lying between them. This chain's CDR3 is CASATGSFNEQYF. The CDR3 DNA sequence: TGTGCCAGCGCAACAGGGTCCTTTAACGAGCAGTACTTC.

V usage is TRBV5-1 and J usage is TRBJ2-1; 11 bases fit TRBD1. The CDR3 contains 13 residues. V lost 3 bases to trimming and J lost 9 bases; unmatched junction nucleotides: 2. Germline loops: CDR1 SGHRS, CDR2 YFSETQ. Written as DNA, the CDR3 is TGCGCCAGCAGCTGGGACAGGGGGGTTGAGCAGTTCTTC. This gives the protein CASSWDRGVEQFF.

The CDR3 sequence: CASSPTPWDYFYEQYF. As DNA, the CDR3 is TGTGCCAGCAGCCCAACGCCCTGGGACTATTTCTACGAGCAGTACTTC. The V gene is TRBV9, the J gene TRBJ2-7, with TRBD2 identical over 7 bases. Germline CDR1 SGDLS, CDR2 YYNGEE. V trimming: 4 bases; J trimming: 3 bases; junction bases outside the gene matches: 13. The CDR3 contains 16 residues.

This clone was recorded only once. The junction differs from germline at one of its ends, possibly a read error. This sequence joins TRBV30 and TRBJ1-6; D gene ambiguous. In germline, CDR1 is GTSNPN, CDR2 SVGIG (reference sequence). The CDR3 spans 13 residues. For the CDR3, the DNA is TGTGCCCGGAGCGCGGAGATCAATTCACCCCTCCACTTT. Translation: CARSAEINSPLHF.

The genes are TRBV20-1 and TRBJ2-1; D uncertain. The CDR3 runs to 11 residues. The germline V gene has CDR1 DFQATT and CDR2 SNEGSKA (reference sequence). Deletions cut 5 bases from V and 2 bases from J, with 4 bases between. CDR3 loop: CSARAYNEQFF. The CDR3 nucleotides read TGCAGTGCTCGGGCCTACAATGAGCAGTTCTTC.

Here the CDR3 DNA reads TGCGCCAGCAGCCCCCTTGGAGGGATAGGATCTGGAAACACCATATATTTT. Translation: CASSPLGGIGSGNTIYF. V and J are TRBV5-1 and TRBJ1-3; D unresolved. The V gene lost 4 bases and the J gene lost 1 base, with 18 bases spanning the gap. Germline lookup yields CDR1 SGHRS and CDR2 YFSETQ. The length of the CDR3 is 17 residues. Filled out from reference TRBV5-1 and TRBJ1-3, the complete variable domain reads KAGVTQTPRYLIKTRGQQVTLSCSPISGHRSVSWYQQTPGQGLQFLFEYFSETQRNKGNFPGRFSGRQFSNSRSEMNVSTLELGDSALYLCASSPLGGIGSGNTIYFGEGSWLTVV.

The chain links TRBV28 to TRBJ2-1; TRBD1 might be the D (5 bases). Germline V CDR1 and CDR2: MDHEN, SYDVKM. This CDR3 contains 14 residues. V dropped 6 bases and J dropped 7 bases, with 16 bases sitting between them. The DNA of the CDR3 is TGTGCCAGCAGACCTCCAGGGTACGGGAATGAGCAGTTCTTC. Translating it yields CASRPPGYGNEQFF.

The chain links TRBV7-3 to TRBJ2-2; perhaps TRBD2 as D (5 bases). Trimming removed 5 bases from V and 7 bases from J, with 20 bases in between. The CDR3 is 16 residues long. Germline loops: CDR1 SGHTA, CDR2 FQGTGA. CDR3 in DNA: TGTGCCAGCAGCCTCGTCCATTCGCTAGAGGGCGGGGAGCTGTTTTTT. Amino acids: CASSLVHSLEGGELFF.

The rearrangement links TRBV30 to TRBJ1-1; 7 bases match TRBD1. The CDR3 length is 15 residues. In germline, CDR1 is GTSNPN, CDR2 SVGIG (reference sequence). V shed 1 base, J shed 0 bases, and the junction held 5 bases outside the gene matches. CDR3 loop: CAWSAGQALNTEAFF. The CDR3, as DNA: TGTGCCTGGAGTGCTGGACAGGCGTTGAACACTGAAGCTTTCTTT.

This clone has a handful of counts. Sequence at one end of the junction differs from germline and may be a read error. The V gene is TRBV30, the J gene TRBJ2-2; D is ambiguous. The CDR3 is 14 residues long. Germline assignment: CDR1 GTSNPN and CDR2 SVGIG (reference sequence). The CDR3 DNA reads TGTGCCTGGAGTGTACGCCGGAACGCCGGGGAGCTGTTTTTT. Amino acid sequence: CAWSVRRNAGELFF. Supplemented by reference TRBV30 and TRBJ2-2, the full variable domain reads SQTIHQWPATLVQPVGSPLSLECTVEGTSNPNLYWYRQAAGRGLQLLFYSVGIGQISSEVPQNLSASRPQDRQFILSSKKLLLSDSGFYLCAWSVRRNAGELFFGEGSRLTVL.

The chain joins TRBV7-2 to TRBJ2-7; D call uncertain. CDR3 size: 13 residues. Trimming pared 1 base from V and 6 bases from J, leaving 10 bases between. CDR1 and CDR2 (germline): SGHTA, FQGNSA. The CDR3 is CASSLVTNIEQYF. Written as DNA, the CDR3 is TGTGCCAGCAGCTTAGTAACGAATATCGAGCAGTACTTC.

V is TRBV29-1 and J is TRBJ1-2; 9 bases fit TRBD1. The CDR3 extends over 16 amino acids. Germline loops: CDR1 SQVTM, CDR2 ANQGSEA. The trim removed 1 base at V and 5 bases at J, leaving 11 bases unmatched. The CDR3 region is CSVEGDGSGQGYGYTF. The CDR3 DNA sequence: TGCAGCGTTGAAGGTGATGGCTCGGGACAGGGTTATGGCTACACCTTC.

J is TRBJ1-1 and V is TRBV4-2, with TRBD1 matching 7 bases. From germline, CDR1 is LGHNA and CDR2 YNFKEQ. J lost 5 bases, V lost 3 bases, and 6 bases had no gene match. The CDR3 loop spans 14 amino acids. In DNA form, the CDR3 reads TGTGCCAGCAGCCAGGAGACAGGGATGACTGAAGCTTTCTTT. This codes for CASSQETGMTEAFF.

The rearrangement uses TRBV5-1 and TRBJ2-5; 7 positions agree with TRBD2. Germline V gives CDR1 SGHRS, CDR2 YFSETQ. The V segment lost 4 bases and the J segment 4 bases; nucleotides outside the gene matches: 10. CDR3 length equals 15 residues. The CDR3 coding sequence is TGCGCCAGCAGCCTCCTGGGGGGGAGAGGAGAGACCCAGTACTTC. It specifies CASSLLGGRGETQYF. Based on the CDR3 plus reference TRBV5-1 and TRBJ2-5, the full variable domain is KAGVTQTPRYLIKTRGQQVTLSCSPISGHRSVSWYQQTPGQGLQFLFEYFSETQRNKGNFPGRFSGRQFSNSRSEMNVSTLELGDSALYLCASSLLGGRGETQYFGPGTRLLVL.

The chain combines TRBV7-2 with TRBJ2-7; 8 nucleotides agree with TRBD2. With V trimmed by 1 base and J by 2 bases, 7 bases remained unmatched. The CDR3 contains 16 residues. The germline V gene encodes CDR1 SGHTA and CDR2 FQGNSA. The CDR3: CASSLEGGSGTYEQYF. DNA for the CDR3: TGTGCCAGCAGCTTAGAGGGTGGTAGCGGGACCTACGAGCAGTACTTC.

The chain carries TRBV5-4 and TRBJ2-1; D perhaps matches TRBD2 (5 bases). Trimming removed 0 bases at V and 8 bases at J, with 15 bases between. CDR1 is SGHNT and CDR2 is YYREEE in the germline V gene (reference sequence). The CDR3 runs 15 residues. The chain's CDR3 is CASSLAGPGADEQFF. The CDR3 nucleotides read TGTGCCAGCAGCTTGGCGGGCCCCGGAGCGGATGAGCAGTTCTTC. Full variable domain (remainder filled in from reference TRBV5-4 and TRBJ2-1): ETGVTQSPTHLIKTRGQQVTLRCSSQSGHNTVSWYQQALGQGPQFIFQYYREEENGRGNFPPRFSGLQFPNYSSELNVNALELDDSALYLCASSLAGPGADEQFFGPGTRLTVL.

The chain carries TRBV18 and TRBJ1-2; 8 bases fit TRBD1. The CDR3 extends over 16 amino acids. The ends lost 3 bases at V and 1 base at J; junction bases unmatched: 7. Per germline, CDR1 KGHSH and CDR2 LQKENI. This CDR3 reads CASSPPTGVSNYGYTF. The CDR3 DNA reads TGTGCCAGCTCACCTCCGACAGGGGTTAGTAACTATGGCTACACCTTC.

The chain is built from TRBV11-1 and TRBJ2-4; unclear D gene. CDR3 length equals 11 residues. Looked up from germline, CDR1 is SGHAT and CDR2 is FQDESV (reference sequence). With 5 bases removed from V and 5 bases from J, the gap between germline ends came to 4 bases. In DNA form, the CDR3 reads TGTGCCAGCAGCGTCGAAAACATTCAGTACTTC. It translates to CASSVENIQYF.

V usage is TRBV18 and J usage is TRBJ1-5, with a weak D call TRBD1 (6 bases). V dropped 3 bases and J dropped 4 bases, with 10 bases sitting between them. From germline, CDR1 is KGHSH and CDR2 LQKENI. The CDR3 is 14 amino acids. As DNA, the CDR3 is TGTGCCAGCTCACCGCAGGGGTCGAATCAGCCCCAGCATTTT. It translates to CASSPQGSNQPQHF.

The chain couples TRBV27 to TRBJ2-2, with 8 bases that match TRBD2. V lost 6 bases to trimming and J lost 6 bases; unmatched junction nucleotides: 3. CDR1 and CDR2 (germline): MNHEY, SMNVEV (reference sequence). CDR3 length: 13 residues. CDR3 sequence (DNA): TGTGCCAGCAGGGCCGGGGGGGCCGGGGAGCTGTTTTTT. Protein: CASRAGGAGELFF.

The V gene is TRBV6-4, the J gene TRBJ2-5, with a tentative D call TRBD2 (5 bases). Near its end, the DNA agrees better with TRBJ2-7, so the J call may be wrong. The CDR3 is made up of 16 amino acids. CDR1 is MRHNA, CDR2 SNTAGT, per germline. The CDR3 loop reads CASQDTRLTSSYEQYF. In DNA form, the CDR3 reads TGTGCCAGCCAAGACACTAGGCTAACCTCCTCCTACGAGCAGTACTTC.

V gene TRBV19 combines with J gene TRBJ1-2; weak D call: TRBD1 (6 bases). Per germline, CDR1 LNHDA and CDR2 SQIVND (reference sequence). V was shortened by 3 bases and J by 0 bases, with 11 bases between the two germline ends. This CDR3 comprises 15 residues. The CDR3 DNA sequence: TGTGCCAGTAGTATCCCAGGGGAGACTAACTATGGCTACACCTTC. Translating gives CASSIPGETNYGYTF.

The chain has TRBV5-6 and TRBJ2-5, with 10 bases identical to TRBD2. The junction had 14 bases not matched to a gene; V was cut back by 6 bases and J by 6 bases. The CDR3 loop spans 16 amino acids. Germline-derived CDR1 and CDR2 are SGHDT and YYEEEE. The CDR3 loop is CASIPMGLAGVKTQYF. The CDR3 region has the DNA TGTGCCAGCATTCCTATGGGGCTAGCGGGAGTTAAGACCCAGTACTTC.

This sequence joins TRBV11-3 and TRBJ1-1; D gene unclear. CDR3 length: 13 amino acids. Germline assignment: CDR1 SGHNT and CDR2 YENEEA. Trimming removed 0 bases at V and 0 bases at J, with 2 bases between. The CDR3 DNA reads as TGTGCCAGCAGCTTAGATGTGAACACTGAAGCTTTCTTT. As protein: CASSLDVNTEAFF. The full variable domain, its missing parts supplied by reference TRBV11-3 and TRBJ1-1, is EAGVVQSPRYKIIEKKQPVAFWCNPISGHNTLYWYLQNLGQGPELLIRYENEEAVDDSQLPKDRFSAERLKGVDSTLKIQPAELGDSAVYLCASSLDVNTEAFFGQGTRLTVV.

The rearrangement uses TRBV7-3 and TRBJ2-1; 9 positions match TRBD1. V lost 5 bases, J lost 5 bases, and 1 base stayed unmatched. CDR3 length: 13 residues. Germline V gene data show CDR1 as SGHTA and CDR2 as FQGTGA. The DNA for the CDR3 is TGTGCCAGCAGCCGGGACAGGGACAATGAGCAGTTCTTC. It is translated as CASSRDRDNEQFF. The entire variable domain, with the rest obtained from reference TRBV7-3 and TRBJ2-1, is as follows: GAGVSQTPSNKVTEKGKYVELRCDPISGHTALYWYRQSLGQGPEFLIYFQGTGAADDSGLPNDRFFAVRPEGSVSTLKIQRTERGDSAVYLCASSRDRDNEQFFGPGTRLTVL.

Of note for this clone: At one of its ends the junction is not consistent with the germline gene, which may arise from a read error. This CDR3 is CASREDKLYTDTQYF. CDR3 nucleotide sequence: TGTGCCAGCAGGGAAGACAAACTGTACACAGATACGCAGTATTTT. The gene calls are TRBV6-1 and TRBJ2-3; D not certain. The CDR3 covers 15 residues. Germline V gene data show CDR1 as MNHNS and CDR2 as SASEGT.

The chain recombines TRBV28 with TRBJ1-5; D may be TRBD1 (6 bases). The CDR3 has 18 amino acids. Trimming removed 5 bases from V and 0 bases from J, with 20 bases in between. Germline lookup yields CDR1 MDHEN and CDR2 SYDVKM. CDR3 sequence (DNA): TGTGCCAGCAGTACCATCCTATTGACAGGCAATAGCAATCAGCCCCAGCATTTT. Encoded protein: CASSTILLTGNSNQPQHF.